These 11 T cell receptor beta chains were all obtained from the same sample, sequenced in a study of Graves' ophthalmopathy and Graves' hyperthyroidism. The authors amplified TCR beta CDR3 regions from RNA transcripts. Second-round multiplex PCR came after first-round RT-PCR with HTBI primers. Each CDR3 protein gets one entry after TCRdb re-called the multiplex PCR reads with MiXCR. The profile covers over a million distinct CDR3 sequences, with 36% appearing a single time and around 10% taken by the ten largest. Sequencing was carried out using peripheral blood or thyroid tissue (not recorded which). The receptors come from an adult man with Graves' hyperthyroidism.

This clonotype was observed a few times. The J gene is TRBJ2-7, the V gene TRBV10-2; D gene uncertain. The CDR3 length is 14 residues. With 3 bases removed from V and 5 bases from J, the gap between germline ends came to 14 bases. Germline CDR1 reads WSHSY; CDR2 reads SAAADI. The CDR3 nucleotides read TGCGCCAGCAGTGACCCCGGCCAGGCAAACGAGCAGTACTTC. Protein sequence: CASSDPGQANEQYF.

J is TRBJ1-1 and V is TRBV5-1; D not resolved. There are 12 residues in the CDR3. In germline, CDR1 is SGHRS, CDR2 YFSETQ. The V and J ends lost 0 bases and 7 bases respectively, with 7 bases between them. This CDR3 is CASSLDGHEAFF. In DNA form, the CDR3 reads TGCGCCAGCAGCTTGGACGGCCATGAAGCTTTCTTT.

This chain links TRBV10-3 with TRBJ2-7; possibly TRBD1 for D (5 bases). The assigned J gene may be wrong: the sequence end matches TRBJ2-1 better. The CDR3 sequence is 13 residues long. The germline V gene has CDR1 ENHRY and CDR2 SYGVKD. Written as DNA, the CDR3 is TGTGCCATCAGACACGACAGTGGCCCCGAGCAGTTCTTC. It codes for CAIRHDSGPEQFF.

This clonotype has at least ten counts. Here the CDR3 DNA reads TGTGCCAGCAGCTCTGGGACAGGGGGCACCGGGGAGCTGTTTTTT. Amino acids: CASSSGTGGTGELFF. The V and J genes are TRBV5-4 and TRBJ2-2, with TRBD1 identical over 11 bases. CDR3 length equals 15 residues. Trimming removed 3 bases from V and 4 bases from J; junction bases left unmatched: 2. Germline values: CDR1 SGHNT, CDR2 YYREEE (reference sequence).

This clonotype came up many times. The chain recombines TRBV12-3 or TRBV12-4 with TRBJ1-2; TRBD1 might be the D (5 bases). The CDR3 totals 12 residues. Deletions cut 5 bases from V and 13 bases from J, with 17 bases between. This chain's CDR3 is CASSTGQGAGTF. The CDR3, as DNA: TGTGCCAGCAGTACAGGACAAGGAGCGGGCACCTTC.

Concerning this clonotype: A single base separates this from a much larger clone, so it may be a read error. The J gene is TRBJ1-1, the V gene TRBV12-3 or TRBV12-4, with 7 bases that match TRBD1. The length of the CDR3 is 12 residues. This CDR3 is CASSGGQLEASF. The DNA of the CDR3 is TGTGCCAGCAGTGGGGGACAGCTTGAAGCTTCCTTT.

The V call is TRBV7-2, the J call TRBJ2-3; TRBD1 matches 7 bases. V gave up 4 bases and J gave up 1 base; unmatched junction bases: 2. From germline, CDR1 is SGHTA and CDR2 FQGNSA. The CDR3 is 14 amino acids. The CDR3 bases are TGTGCCAGCAGCTCCGGGACAGGCACAGATACGCAGTATTTT. Protein product: CASSSGTGTDTQYF.

Remarks on this clonotype: A junction boundary mismatches the germline segment, possibly from a read error. The J gene is TRBJ2-7, the V gene TRBV9; D not resolved. This CDR3 comprises 16 residues. Germline V gene lookup returns CDR1 SGDLS and CDR2 YYNGEE. The CDR3 DNA follows: TGTGCCAGCAGTGTAGAGGTTGGTACAGTACCCTACGAGCAGCACTTC. Its translation: CASSVEVGTVPYEQHF. The full variable domain, its missing parts supplied by reference TRBV9 and TRBJ2-7, is DSGVTQTPKHLITATGQRVTLRCSPRSGDLSVYWYQQSLDQGLQFLIQYYNGEERAKGNILERFSAQQFPDLHSELNLSSLELGDSALYFCASSVEVGTVPYEQHFGPGTRLTVT.

This clonotype occurred a few times. V and J are TRBV4-3 and TRBJ2-7, with a possible D match to TRBD2 (7 bases). The CDR3 consists of 18 residues. The ends were cut back, 0 bases at V and 3 bases at J, with 21 bases in the middle. Germline-derived CDR1 and CDR2 are LGHNA and YSLEER. The CDR3 reads CASSQDFPSGTRSYEQYF. CDR3 coding DNA: TGCGCCAGCAGCCAAGATTTTCCGAGCGGGACAAGGAGCTACGAGCAGTACTTC.

This clonotype was counted at least ten times. The V gene is TRBV7-6, the J gene TRBJ1-6; perhaps TRBD1 as D (5 bases). The CDR3 is made up of 20 amino acids. The germline V gene has CDR1 SGHVS and CDR2 FNYEAQ. V shed 5 bases and J shed 0 bases, with 23 bases lying between them. CDR3 region: CASSQGWGSGRSSYNSPLHF. The CDR3 bases are TGTGCCAGCAGCCAAGGGTGGGGCAGTGGCAGAAGCTCCTATAATTCACCCCTCCACTTT.

The sample holds many counts of this clonotype. The chain links TRBV15 to TRBJ2-7, with TRBD2 as a possible D gene (6 bases). The CDR3 loop spans 14 amino acids. The germline CDR1 and CDR2 sequences are LNHNV and YYDKDF (reference sequence). Between the trimmed V and J ends, which lost 3 bases and 7 bases, there was a span of 16 bases. The CDR3 DNA sequence: TGTGCCACCAGCAGTTTAGGGCCGGGGAGGGAGCAGTACTTC. Translation gives CATSSLGPGREQYF.